The clone carrying this T cell receptor (beta chain) was seen repeatedly, ten times or more. The antigen is undetermined. Exclusions: uncontrolled infection, other autoimmune disease, pregnancy, lactation. Deletions cut 5 bases from V and 7 bases from J, with 9 bases between. The CDR3 sequence is 12 residues long. Germline loops: CDR1 SGHVS, CDR2 FQNEAQ. Amplification yielded TCR beta CDR3 regions, with RNA transcripts as the source. The study used the HTBI primer set for a first-round RT-PCR of the TCR CDR3. From the multiplex PCR reads, TCRdb called clonotypes with MiXCR, one entry per CDR3 protein. The table has hundreds of thousands of distinct CDR3 sequences, roughly an eighth seen once. The entry originates in a study of T cells in Graves' hyperthyroidism and ophthalmopathy. The study's findings and limits: In the blood, most expanded thyroid clonotypes above 0.001 appeared as well.

Source material: blood. V is TRBV7-8 and J is TRBJ2-1; D not resolved. The receptor comes from a woman younger than 30 with Graves' hyperthyroidism. The CDR3: CASSPFGNEQFF. The CDR3 DNA sequence: TGTGCCAGCAGCCCCTTTGGGAATGAGCAGTTCTTC.